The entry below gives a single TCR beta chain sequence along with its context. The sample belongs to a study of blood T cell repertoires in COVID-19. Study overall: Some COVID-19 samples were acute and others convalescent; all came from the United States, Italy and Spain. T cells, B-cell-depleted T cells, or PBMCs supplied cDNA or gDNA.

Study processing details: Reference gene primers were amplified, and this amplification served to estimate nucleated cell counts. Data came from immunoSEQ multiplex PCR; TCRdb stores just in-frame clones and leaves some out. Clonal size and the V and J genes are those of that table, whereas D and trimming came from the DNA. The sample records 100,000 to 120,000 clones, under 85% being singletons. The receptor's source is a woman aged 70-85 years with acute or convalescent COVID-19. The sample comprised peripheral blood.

The chain's CDR3 is CASSLAGDDNEQFF. As DNA, the CDR3 is TGCGCCAGCAGCTTGGCGGGAGATGACAATGAGCAGTTCTTC. This chain uses TRBV5-1 with TRBJ2-1, with a possible D match to TRBD2 (6 bases). Germline V gene data show CDR1 as SGHRS and CDR2 as YFSETQ. This CDR3 is 14 amino acids long. V dropped 0 bases and J dropped 5 bases, with 9 bases sitting between them.